By its share, the clone carrying this T cell receptor beta chain is medium-sized. No antigen is known for it. Per the germline V gene, CDR1 is SEHNR and CDR2 is FQNEAQ (reference sequence). V lost 5 bases and J lost 7, with 21 bases in between. This CDR3 comprises 15 residues. Libraries were prepared by immunoSEQ multiplex PCR; TCRdb keeps only in-frame clonotypes and omits some of them. The sample has tens of thousands of clones; 90% are singletons. This sample is drawn from a study of PD-1 blockade in classical Hodgkin lymphoma. Findings of the study overall: The causes of the repertoire differences, possibly disease activity or prior therapy, remain undefined.

The time point: cycle 4 day 1 (C4D1), after less than 7 weeks of nivolumab. All patients experienced relapse after autologous stem cell transplantation, and brentuximab vedotin exposure was variable. The chain is built from TRBV7-9 and TRBJ2-7, with D perhaps TRBD2 (6 bases). This receptor was identified in a human donor with classical Hodgkin lymphoma. The specimen was peripheral blood mononuclear cells (PBMCs), collected before the fourth cycle of nivolumab. The CDR3 region is CASSPIGGSTREQYF. CDR3 bases: TGTGCCAGCAGCCCTATTGGAGGGAGCACTCGTGAGCAGTACTTC. The full variable domain, with the rest looked up from reference TRBV7-9 and TRBJ2-7, is DTGVSQNPRHKITKRGQNVTFRCDPISEHNRLYWYRQTLGQGPEFLTYFQNEAQLEKSRLLSDRFSAERPKGSFSTLEIQRTEQGDSAMYLCASSPIGGSTREQYFGPGTRLTVT.